This TCR beta chain was captured in a study of cytomegalovirus exposure and HLA in healthy donors. Whole-study findings and limits: Most of the TCR beta V segments (in an earlier analysis) were productive either about 87% or about 30% of the time. Trimming of TCR beta V- and J-genes showed a link, identified in a later analysis, to a missense DCLRE1C variant.

The PCR contained 60 Vbeta and 13 Jbeta primers. Only in-frame clones appear in the TCRdb table, and some are missing; sequencing was by immunoSEQ multiplex PCR. This table has about 67,000 clones, 65% to 70% appearing once. Samples came from healthy bone marrow donors. There are a few counts of this clone. Its target is unknown. The CDR3 has 15 residues. Trimming took off 1 base at V and 9 bases at J, with 13 bases between the two ends. CDR1 is SGHTA and CDR2 is FQGNSA in the germline V gene. Material for sequencing was PBMCs. The genes are TRBV7-2 and TRBJ1-6, with TRBD1 as a possible D gene (5 bases). This TCR was recovered from a woman aged 25 to 39 in good health and CMV-seronegative. CDR3 DNA sequence: TGTGCCAGCAGCTTAGTCGGATGGGGCGGTTCACCCCTCCACTTT. Protein: CASSLVGWGGSPLHF.